These 24 T cell receptor beta chains share one sample of origin, sequenced in a study of blood T cells in healthy people across ages. A second PCR of roughly 7 to 11 cycles used a sample-barcoded 5' primer and a J-beta primer mix. TCRdb ran MiXCR on the 5' RACE reads and lists one entry per CDR3 protein. The sample records around 1.5 million distinct CDR3 sequences, approximately 60% being singletons. Sequenced sample: blood. The receptors stem from a man between 18 and 35 years old in good health.

This clonotype was recorded only once. J is TRBJ2-1 and V is TRBV20-1; the D gene is possibly TRBD2 (5 bases). V dropped 5 bases and J dropped 4 bases, with 21 bases sitting between them. The CDR3 is 16 amino acids. Germline CDR1 is DFQATT and CDR2 is SNEGSKA (reference sequence). CDR3 loop: CSALLLLGLSYNEQFF. CDR3 DNA sequence: TGCAGTGCTTTGCTATTACTAGGGCTTTCTTACAATGAGCAGTTCTTC.

The DNA for the CDR3 is TGTGCCAGCAGCCCGGGCAACTCCTATAATTCACCCCTCCACTTT. This encodes CASSPGNSYNSPLHF. The chain is built from TRBV9 and TRBJ1-6, with unresolved D. The V gene lost 4 bases and the J gene lost 0 bases, with 8 bases spanning the gap. This CDR3 comprises 15 residues. Germline loops: CDR1 SGDLS, CDR2 YYNGEE.

The chain carries TRBV29-1 and TRBJ2-7, with D perhaps TRBD1 or TRBD2 (5 bases each). Germline V CDR1 and CDR2: SQVTM, ANQGSEA. There are 14 residues in the CDR3. The ends were cut back, 1 base at V and 2 bases at J, with 12 bases in the middle. This CDR3 is CSVEVLGDAYEQYF. For the CDR3, the DNA is TGCAGCGTTGAAGTTTTGGGGGATGCCTACGAGCAGTACTTC.

V is TRBV27 and J is TRBJ2-3; perhaps TRBD2 as D (6 bases). The CDR3 runs to 16 residues. Trimming shortened V by 7 bases and J by 2 bases, and 19 bases separated the two germline ends. Germline values: CDR1 MNHEY, CDR2 SMNVEV (reference sequence). The CDR3 protein is CASTAGRDRATDTQYF. CDR3 nucleotide sequence: TGTGCCAGCACCGCGGGGCGGGATAGGGCCACAGATACGCAGTATTTT.

The chain uses TRBV5-1 and TRBJ1-5; 10 bases align to TRBD1. The CDR3 is made up of 14 amino acids. Trimming at V came to 4 bases and at J to 14 bases, leaving 12 bases not matched to a gene. From germline, CDR1 is SGHRS and CDR2 YFSETQ. The CDR3 region has the DNA TGCGCCAGCAGCCCTTGGGGACAGGGGCAAGAGGAGCATTTT. Protein: CASSPWGQGQEEHF.

Regarding this clonotype: Relative to the germline gene, one junction end is altered; a read error may explain this. This sequence joins TRBV4-2 and TRBJ2-1, with 9 bases identical to TRBD2. This CDR3 has 13 amino acids. The germline CDR1 and CDR2 sequences are LGHNA and YNFKEQ. This chain's CDR3 is CASNQAGGDEQFF. CDR3 coding DNA: TGTGCCAGCAACCAAGCGGGGGGAGATGAGCAGTTCTTC.

The V and J genes are TRBV2 and TRBJ1-1, with D possibly matching TRBD1 (5 bases). The CDR3 has 13 residues. V lost 2 bases and J lost 5, with 9 bases in between. Germline V gene lookup returns CDR1 SNHLY and CDR2 FYNNEI. The CDR3 DNA reads TGTGCCAGCAGTGAAATTGGGGGGACTGAAGCTTTCTTT. Translating gives CASSEIGGTEAFF. The whole variable domain, filled in from reference TRBV2 and TRBJ1-1, reads EPEVTQTPSHQVTQMGQEVILRCVPISNHLYFYWYRQILGQKVEFLVSFYNNEISEKSEIFDDQFSVERPDGSNFTLKIRSTKLEDSAMYFCASSEIGGTEAFFGQGTRLTVV.

This chain joins TRBV29-1 and TRBJ1-2; the D gene is possibly TRBD1 (6 bases). Germline lookup yields CDR1 SQVTM and CDR2 ANQGSEA. V was shortened by 0 bases and J by 4 bases, with 9 bases between the two germline ends. The CDR3 totals 13 residues. The CDR3 bases are TGCAGCGTTGAAGAACAGGGACCCTATGGCTACACCTTC. Its translation: CSVEEQGPYGYTF.

This clonotype was observed a handful of times. J is TRBJ2-3 and V is TRBV20-1; 9 nucleotides match TRBD2. This CDR3 contains 14 residues. The V gene's germline CDR1 is DFQATT and CDR2 SNEGSKA (reference sequence). Trimming took 3 bases from V and 5 from J; bases not matched to a gene: 6. The CDR3 protein is CSARREGLRDTQYF. Here the CDR3 DNA reads TGCAGTGCTAGGCGGGAGGGCTTACGAGATACGCAGTATTTT.

The rearrangement uses TRBV4-1 and TRBJ2-7; TRBD2 aligns across 7 bases. Trimming cost V 5 bases and J 4 bases; bases outside gene matches: 11. There are 15 residues in the CDR3. Germline V gene sequence: CDR1 MGHRA, CDR2 YSYEKL. Here the CDR3 DNA reads TGCGCCAGCAGCTCGCTAGCGGAATATAAGTACGAGCAGTACTTC. Protein product: CASSSLAEYKYEQYF.

With respect to this clonotype: The junction differs from germline at one of its ends, possibly a read error. The chain uses TRBV4-1 and TRBJ1-2; a weak D match, TRBD1 (5 bases). This CDR3 is built from 14 residues. The germline V gene encodes CDR1 MGHRA and CDR2 YSYEKL. For the CDR3, the DNA is TGCGCCAGCAGCCCAGAGTGGGGGGAGTATGACTACACCTTC. Its protein is CASSPEWGEYDYTF.

This clonotype was counted only a few times. The rearrangement links TRBV5-1 to TRBJ2-4; D remains ambiguous. CDR3 length: 16 residues. The V and J ends lost 3 bases and 8 bases respectively, with 21 bases between them. CDR1 is SGHRS, CDR2 YFSETQ, per germline. CDR3 bases: TGCGCCAGCAGCTGGGGAACTACGGTCGGCGTGGACATTCAGTACTTC. It yields the protein CASSWGTTVGVDIQYF.

The CDR3: CASSLDLGGCYEQYF. As DNA, the CDR3 is TGTGCCAGCAGCCTCGATCTGGGAGGGTGCTACGAGCAGTACTTC. The rearrangement uses TRBV12-3 or TRBV12-4 and TRBJ2-7, with TRBD2 identical over 7 bases. The CDR3 has 15 residues. Losses at the gene ends were 6 bases for V and 3 bases for J; bases not matched to a gene: 11.

In DNA form, the CDR3 reads TGTGCCAGCAGTACCCGGACAGGGAGAGAGACTAGCGGGAGCTTGGAGCAGTACTTC. Protein sequence: CASSTRTGRETSGSLEQYF. V is TRBV28 and J is TRBJ2-7; the match to TRBD2 covers 12 bases. CDR3 length: 19 amino acids. V shed 5 bases and J 7 bases; nucleotides not matched to a gene: 21. The germline CDR1 and CDR2 sequences are MDHEN and SYDVKM.

On this clonotype: The junction and the germline gene differ at one end; a read error may be behind it. V and J are TRBV6-6 and TRBJ2-4, with D possibly being TRBD2 (6 bases). Germline CDR1 is MNHNY and CDR2 is SVGAGI (reference sequence). CDR3 length: 16 residues. The CDR3 nucleotides read TGTGCCGGCAGGAGTGGGGTGGGGCGGGATCAAAACATTCAGTACTTC. The encoded protein is CAGRSGVGRDQNIQYF.

The chain is built from TRBV7-9 and TRBJ2-4; 7 bases match TRBD1. TRBJ2-7 matches the DNA end more closely, so the J call is doubtful. The germline V gene has CDR1 SEHNR and CDR2 FQNEAQ (reference sequence). The CDR3 extends over 16 amino acids. CDR3 loop: CASSLYGLGTVYEQYF. CDR3 in DNA: TGTGCCAGCAGCTTATATGGTTTGGGGACAGTGTACGAGCAGTACTTC.

This sequence joins TRBV27 and TRBJ2-2, with D uncertain. Trimming cost V 8 bases and J 1 base, with 17 bases left between them. The CDR3 totals 16 residues. The germline gives CDR1 MNHEY, CDR2 SMNVEV (reference sequence). This CDR3 is CASHSGVGMNTGELFF. The CDR3 DNA reads as TGTGCCAGCCATAGTGGGGTGGGGATGAACACCGGGGAGCTGTTTTTT.

The chain links TRBV18 to TRBJ1-1; D call uncertain. The V end lost 3 bases, the J end lost 1 base, and 9 bases lay between the germline ends. The CDR3 length is 14 residues. From germline, CDR1 is KGHSH and CDR2 LQKENI. CDR3 region: CASSPLWENTEAFF. The DNA of the CDR3 is TGTGCCAGCTCACCCCTATGGGAGAACACTGAAGCTTTCTTT. Full variable domain (outside the CDR3, taken from reference TRBV18 and TRBJ1-1): NAGVMQNPRHLVRRRGQEARLRCSPMKGHSHVYWYRQLPEEGLKFMVYLQKENIIDESGMPKERFSAEFPKEGPSILRIQQVVRGDSAAYFCASSPLWENTEAFFGQGTRLTVV.

This rearrangement joins TRBV20-1 to TRBJ1-2, with TRBD1 identical over 7 bases. The CDR3 has 14 amino acids. V gave up 6 bases and J gave up 8 bases; unmatched junction bases: 15. Germline assignment: CDR1 DFQATT and CDR2 SNEGSKA (reference sequence). The CDR3 DNA reads TGCAGTGCACAGCAACAGGGGACCCTGGAAGGCTACACCTTC. Translation: CSAQQQGTLEGYTF.

This clonotype came up many times. The V call is TRBV6-2 or TRBV6-3, the J call TRBJ2-1; no definite D call. The CDR3 runs to 14 residues. V lost 4 bases and J 0 bases, leaving 7 bases between the germline ends. Per the germline V gene, CDR1 is MNHEY and CDR2 is SVGEGT. The CDR3 sequence is CASSSDDSYNEQFF. The DNA for the CDR3 is TGTGCCAGCAGTTCGGACGACTCCTACAATGAGCAGTTCTTC.

The V gene is TRBV4-3, the J gene TRBJ1-5; no clear D gene. Deletions cut 5 bases from V and 7 bases from J, with 12 bases between. CDR1 and CDR2 from the germline V gene are LGHNA and YSLEER. The CDR3 is 13 residues long. The CDR3 sequence is CASSARLDQPQHF. Here the CDR3 DNA reads TGCGCCAGCAGCGCGCGGTTAGACCAGCCCCAGCATTTT.

V gene TRBV28 combines with J gene TRBJ1-4; TRBD1 might be the D (6 bases). V shed 2 bases and J shed 2 bases, with 9 bases lying between them. The CDR3 has 15 amino acids. CDR1 and CDR2 from the germline V gene are MDHEN and SYDVKM. The CDR3 loop reads CASSLTGCTNEKLFF. CDR3 bases: TGTGCCAGCAGTTTAACAGGGTGCACTAATGAAAAACTGTTTTTT.

The chain carries TRBV2 and TRBJ1-1; 8 bases fit TRBD1. This CDR3 is 17 amino acids long. CDR1 is SNHLY, CDR2 FYNNEI, per germline. J lost 4 bases, V lost 6 bases, and 16 bases had no gene match. The CDR3 loop is CASSPRGTGQGGTEAFF. CDR3 nucleotides: TGTGCCAGCAGCCCAAGAGGGACAGGCCAAGGGGGCACTGAAGCTTTCTTT.

This clonotype was picked up a small number of times. The rearrangement links TRBV6-4 to TRBJ1-2, with D unresolved. Per germline, CDR1 MRHNA and CDR2 SNTAGT. V was trimmed by 0 bases and J by 0 bases, leaving 8 bases between them. This CDR3 spans 15 amino acids. CDR3 residues: CASSDSPATNYGYTF. In DNA, the CDR3 is TGTGCCAGCAGTGACTCCCCAGCTACTAACTATGGCTACACCTTC.